The clone carrying this T cell receptor beta chain occurred a few times. No antigen is known for it. This sample is part of a study of T-cell memory formation after mild COVID-19. Points from the study as a whole: Clones shrinking from day 15 to 85 showed even CD4/CD8 mixes; later expanders tilted CD4+. The pre-infection memory compartment contained some responding clones, suggesting cross-reactive memory joined. CD4+ contracting clones were found mainly in CM and EM, and CD8+ ones in EMRA.

Sample barcodes and UMIs were carried by the TCR alpha and TCR beta cDNA libraries that 5'RACE generated with constant-segment primers. One entry per CDR3 protein, called by TCRdb with MiXCR from the 5' RACE reads. There are approximately 210,000 distinct CDR3 sequences in the sample; around 30% occur only once, and 10% to 12% lies in the top ten. The CDR3 loop spans 14 amino acids. Germline V lookup: CDR1 SGHTA, CDR2 FQGNSA. With 1 base clipped from V and 3 bases from J, the junction kept 2 bases outside the gene matches. The V gene is TRBV7-2, the J gene TRBJ2-5, with TRBD1 matching over 7 bases. The source material was PBMCs or a T cell subset sorted from them (not recorded which). This clonotype originated in an adult woman who had mild COVID-19 (a few samples of this study predate the infection). Cell type and time point are not known. The CDR3 nucleotides read TGTGCCAGCAGCTTAGGACAGGGCAAAGAGACCCAGTACTTC. It specifies CASSLGQGKETQYF.